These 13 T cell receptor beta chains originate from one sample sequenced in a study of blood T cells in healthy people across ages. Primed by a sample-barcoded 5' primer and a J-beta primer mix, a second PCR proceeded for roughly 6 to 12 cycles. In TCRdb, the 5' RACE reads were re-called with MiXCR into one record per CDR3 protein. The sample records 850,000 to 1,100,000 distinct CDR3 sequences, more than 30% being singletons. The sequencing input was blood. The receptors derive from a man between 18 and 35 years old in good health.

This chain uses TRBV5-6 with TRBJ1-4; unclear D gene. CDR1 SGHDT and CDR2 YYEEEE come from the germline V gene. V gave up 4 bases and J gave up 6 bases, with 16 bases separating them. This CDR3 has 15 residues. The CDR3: CASSPGPGEHEKLFF. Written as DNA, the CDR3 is TGTGCCAGCAGCCCAGGCCCGGGCGAGCATGAAAAACTGTTTTTT.

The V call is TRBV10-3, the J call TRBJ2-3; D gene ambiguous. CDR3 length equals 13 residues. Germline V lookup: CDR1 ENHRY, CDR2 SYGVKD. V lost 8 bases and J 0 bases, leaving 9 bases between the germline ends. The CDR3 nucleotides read TGTGCCATCCTTGGATCTAGCACAGATACGCAGTATTTT. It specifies CAILGSSTDTQYF.

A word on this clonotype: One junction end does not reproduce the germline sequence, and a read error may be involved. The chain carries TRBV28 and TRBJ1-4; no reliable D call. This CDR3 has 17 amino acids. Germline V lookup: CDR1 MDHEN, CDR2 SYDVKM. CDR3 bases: TGTGTCAGCAGCCGACCGGGCCTCGGCCCCACTAATGAAAAACTGTTTTTT. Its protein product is CVSSRPGLGPTNEKLFF.

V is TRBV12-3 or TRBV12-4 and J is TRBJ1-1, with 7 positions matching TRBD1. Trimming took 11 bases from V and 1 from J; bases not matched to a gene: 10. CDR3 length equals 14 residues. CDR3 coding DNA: TGTGCCGTAGCCGAAGGGGGCTCGAACACTGAAGCTTTCTTT. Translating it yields CAVAEGGSNTEAFF.

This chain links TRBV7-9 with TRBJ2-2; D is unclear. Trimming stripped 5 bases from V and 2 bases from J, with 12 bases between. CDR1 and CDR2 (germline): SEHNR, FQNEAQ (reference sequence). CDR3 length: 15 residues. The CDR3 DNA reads TGTGCCAGCAGCCCCCCGGCAGTAAACACCGGGGAGCTGTTTTTT. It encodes CASSPPAVNTGELFF.

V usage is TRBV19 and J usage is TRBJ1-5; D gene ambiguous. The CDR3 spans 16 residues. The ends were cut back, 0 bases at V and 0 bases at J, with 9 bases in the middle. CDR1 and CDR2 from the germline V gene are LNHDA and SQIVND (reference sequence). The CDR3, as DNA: TGTGCCAGTAGTATAGAGAACAGAGATAGCAATCAGCCCCAGCATTTT. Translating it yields CASSIENRDSNQPQHF.

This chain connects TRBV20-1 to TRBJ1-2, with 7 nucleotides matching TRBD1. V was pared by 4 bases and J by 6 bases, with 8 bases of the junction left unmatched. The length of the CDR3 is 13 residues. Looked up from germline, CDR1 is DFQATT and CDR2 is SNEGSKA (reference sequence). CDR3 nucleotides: TGCAGTGCTACGAGGGGGCCGGACCATGGCTACACCTTC. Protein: CSATRGPDHGYTF.

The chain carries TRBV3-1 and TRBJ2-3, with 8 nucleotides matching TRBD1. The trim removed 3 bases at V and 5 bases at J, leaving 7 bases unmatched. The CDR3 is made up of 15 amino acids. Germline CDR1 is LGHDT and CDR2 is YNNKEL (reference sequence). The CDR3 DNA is TGTGCCAGCAGCCAGAGGACAGGGTCTAAAGATACGCAGTATTTT. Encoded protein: CASSQRTGSKDTQYF.

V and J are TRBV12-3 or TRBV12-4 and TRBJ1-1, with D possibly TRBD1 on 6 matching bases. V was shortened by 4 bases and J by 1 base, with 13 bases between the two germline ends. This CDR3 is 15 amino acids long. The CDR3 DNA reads TGTGCCAGCAGTTCTTATGGGACACCGAACACTGAAGCTTTCTTT. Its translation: CASSSYGTPNTEAFF.

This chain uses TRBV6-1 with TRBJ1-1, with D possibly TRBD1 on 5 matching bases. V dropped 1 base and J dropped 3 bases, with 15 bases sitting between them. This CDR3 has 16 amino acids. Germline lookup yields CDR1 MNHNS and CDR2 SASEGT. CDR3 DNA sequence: TGTGCCAGCAGTGAAGTCGTTGGCGGGGGGTACACTGAAGCTTTCTTT. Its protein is CASSEVVGGGYTEAFF.

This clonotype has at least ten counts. This CDR3 is CASSSYVNSPLHF. CDR3 nucleotide sequence: TGTGCCAGCAGTTCCTACGTGAATTCACCCCTCCACTTT. The chain joins TRBV27 to TRBJ1-6; D remains unclear. Germline V CDR1 and CDR2: MNHEY, SMNVEV (reference sequence). V was cut by 4 bases and J by 7 bases, with 8 bases left in between. This CDR3 has 13 residues.

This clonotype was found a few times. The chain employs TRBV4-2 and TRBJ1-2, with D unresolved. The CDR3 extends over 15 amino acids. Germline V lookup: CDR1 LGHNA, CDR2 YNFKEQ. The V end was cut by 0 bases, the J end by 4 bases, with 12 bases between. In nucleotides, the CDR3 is TGTGCCAGCAGCCAAGAGGTCGGCAGACCCTATGGCTACACCTTC. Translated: CASSQEVGRPYGYTF.

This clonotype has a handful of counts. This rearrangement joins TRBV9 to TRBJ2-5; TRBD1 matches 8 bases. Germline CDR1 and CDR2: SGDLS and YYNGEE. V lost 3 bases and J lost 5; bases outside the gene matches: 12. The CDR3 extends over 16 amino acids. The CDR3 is CASSASTGGIKETQYF. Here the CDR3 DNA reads TGTGCCAGCAGCGCGTCCACAGGGGGGATAAAGGAGACCCAGTACTTC.